This TCR beta chain was recovered during a study of blood T cell repertoires in COVID-19. This CDR3 is 16 amino acids long. The germline V gene has CDR1 SEHNR and CDR2 FQNEAQ (reference sequence). V lost 2 bases, J lost 1 base, and 14 bases lay in between. Assay: immunoSEQ multiplex PCR; the TCRdb copy retains only in-frame clones and omits some. This sample yields 200,000 to 300,000 clones, of which about nine tenths are seen a single time; around 0.9% belongs to the top ten. This TCR was sampled from a man aged 25-40 years with COVID-19, enrolled during active disease. The material sequenced was peripheral blood. The chain has TRBV7-9 and TRBJ1-1; D may be TRBD1 (5 bases). CDR3 amino acids: CASSLLSGLGNTEAFF. As DNA, the CDR3 is TGTGCCAGCAGCTTACTTTCAGGGTTGGGGAACACTGAAGCTTTCTTT.